The 32 T cell receptor beta chains below come from one sample, sequenced in a study of cytomegalovirus exposure and HLA in healthy donors. Here immunoSEQ multiplex PCR was the method, and the copy in TCRdb shows in-frame clones only, minus some. The sample includes 110,000 or so clones, 88% seen only once; the top ten take around 2%. Material for sequencing was PBMCs. These receptors were obtained from a man aged 18 to 30 in good health and CMV-seronegative.

This chain links TRBV6-5 with TRBJ2-3, with TRBD1 as a possible D gene (6 bases). Per germline, CDR1 MNHEY and CDR2 SVGAGI. The length of the CDR3 is 14 residues. Trimming left V 7 bases short and J 0 bases short, with 11 bases between. The CDR3 coding sequence is TGTGCCAGCACGGACAGACCTAGCACAGATACGCAGTATTTT. It translates to CASTDRPSTDTQYF.

J is TRBJ2-1 and V is TRBV11-2; 10 bases are shared with TRBD2. V lost 1 base to trimming and J lost 6 bases; unmatched junction nucleotides: 6. Looked up from germline, CDR1 is SGHAT and CDR2 is FQNNGV. The CDR3 totals 16 residues. The CDR3 here is CASSLGSSGSVNEQFF. The CDR3 DNA sequence: TGTGCCAGCAGCTTAGGTTCTAGCGGGAGTGTCAATGAGCAGTTCTTC.

J is TRBJ1-1 and V is TRBV6-5; D uncertain. The ends were cut back, 6 bases at V and 3 bases at J, with 14 bases in the middle. The CDR3 contains 14 residues. Germline loops: CDR1 MNHEY, CDR2 SVGAGI. CDR3 in amino acids: CASRERLGYTEAFF. CDR3 nucleotides: TGTGCCAGCAGAGAGCGCCTTGGGTACACTGAAGCTTTCTTT.

This chain uses TRBV6-1 with TRBJ2-1; D is ambiguous. Looked up from germline, CDR1 is MNHNS and CDR2 is SASEGT. The V end lost 3 bases, the J end lost 8 bases, and 2 bases lay between the germline ends. This CDR3 contains 10 residues. CDR3: CASSDYEQFF. In DNA form, the CDR3 reads TGTGCCAGCAGTGACTATGAGCAGTTCTTC.

The CDR3 protein is CASSFSGGAIQPQHF. The CDR3 DNA is TGTGCCAGCAGTTTTTCAGGGGGCGCGATCCAGCCCCAGCATTTT. This chain links TRBV28 with TRBJ1-5, with 8 bases matching TRBD1. The germline V gene encodes CDR1 MDHEN and CDR2 SYDVKM. V gave up 3 bases and J gave up 7 bases; unmatched junction bases: 8. CDR3 length: 15 amino acids. Full variable domain (missing parts from reference TRBV28 and TRBJ1-5): DVKVTQSSRYLVKRTGEKVFLECVQDMDHENMFWYRQDPGLGLRLIYFSYDVKMKEKGDIPEGYSVSREKKERFSLILESASTNQTSMYLCASSFSGGAIQPQHFGDGTRLSIL.

This clone was found once. The chain recombines TRBV19 with TRBJ2-7; tentative D call: TRBD2 (7 bases). Trimming took 6 bases from V and 0 from J, leaving 18 bases between them. The CDR3 loop spans 16 amino acids. Looked up from germline, CDR1 is LNHDA and CDR2 is SQIVND (reference sequence). CDR3 in DNA: TGTGCCAGTAGCCCCTCGAGCGGGACATTCTCCTACGAGCAGTACTTC. Protein: CASSPSSGTFSYEQYF.

V gene TRBV2 combines with J gene TRBJ1-4, with D possibly being TRBD1 (6 bases). Germline V gene lookup returns CDR1 SNHLY and CDR2 FYNNEI. V dropped 4 bases and J dropped 7 bases, with 13 bases sitting between them. The CDR3 covers 14 residues. CDR3 loop: CASSVTGRFEKLFF. The CDR3 coding sequence is TGTGCCAGCAGTGTCACAGGGCGTTTTGAAAAACTGTTTTTT.

This clone was recorded a few times. V is TRBV5-6 and J is TRBJ2-2; 7 bases agree with TRBD1. The CDR3 extends over 15 amino acids. Trimming cost V 2 bases and J 2 bases; bases outside gene matches: 3. From germline, CDR1 is SGHDT and CDR2 YYEEEE. The CDR3 protein is CASSLGTANTGELFF. The CDR3 DNA follows: TGTGCCAGCAGCTTAGGGACAGCAAACACCGGGGAGCTGTTTTTT.

This clone was found once. The chain links TRBV30 to TRBJ1-2, with no clear D. CDR3 length: 11 amino acids. V was shortened by 3 bases and J by 3 bases, with 5 bases between the two germline ends. The germline V gene has CDR1 GTSNPN and CDR2 SVGIG (reference sequence). The CDR3 here is CAWSYYYGYTF. In nucleotides, the CDR3 is TGTGCCTGGAGCTACTACTATGGCTACACCTTC.

This clone was seen only once. J is TRBJ1-2 and V is TRBV6-1; 9 bases agree with TRBD1. From germline, CDR1 is MNHNS and CDR2 SASEGT. The CDR3 has 15 residues. V lost 0 bases and J lost 6; bases outside the gene matches: 5. The CDR3 DNA sequence: TGTGCCAGCAGTGAAGCGCACAGGGGGCTCAATGGCTACACCTTC. Translation: CASSEAHRGLNGYTF.

The gene calls are TRBV6-5 and TRBJ2-7; TRBD2 matches at 9 bases. This CDR3 contains 14 residues. Germline CDR1 reads MNHEY; CDR2 reads SVGAGI. Germline trimming cut 2 bases from V and 5 bases from J; bases unmatched to any gene: 4. The CDR3 region is CASSYGSGGHEQYF. The DNA of the CDR3 is TGTGCCAGCAGTTACGGTAGCGGGGGCCACGAGCAGTACTTC.

On this clone: Other DNA sequences of this sample code for an identical CDR3. The chain has TRBV11-3 and TRBJ1-1, with D possibly being TRBD1 (5 bases). Germline assignment: CDR1 SGHNT and CDR2 YENEEA. The CDR3 has 13 amino acids. Trimming pared 3 bases from V and 1 base from J, leaving 6 bases between. The CDR3 region has the DNA TGTGCCAGCAGCTTTGACAGGAACACTGAAGCTTTCTTT. It translates to CASSFDRNTEAFF.

The chain is built from TRBV28 and TRBJ1-2, with TRBD1 identical over 7 bases. Trimming took 7 bases from V and 12 from J; bases not matched to a gene: 14. Per the germline V gene, CDR1 is MDHEN and CDR2 is SYDVKM. This CDR3 has 13 amino acids. This chain's CDR3 is CASIHGTVYYHTF. The CDR3 DNA reads as TGTGCCAGCATTCACGGGACAGTCTATTACCACACCTTC.

This clone was found a few times. V gene TRBV5-1 combines with J gene TRBJ2-7; D gene ambiguous. Between the trimmed V and J ends, which lost 0 bases and 2 bases, there was a span of 12 bases. The CDR3 totals 15 residues. Germline values: CDR1 SGHRS, CDR2 YFSETQ. The CDR3 bases are TGCGCCAGCAGCTTGGAGGTCGGAGTGACCTACGAGCAGTACTTC. Translated: CASSLEVGVTYEQYF.

The rearrangement joins TRBV6-6 to TRBJ1-1; TRBD1 aligns across 7 bases. The germline V gene has CDR1 MNHNY and CDR2 SVGAGI (reference sequence). This CDR3 contains 16 residues. V gave up 2 bases and J gave up 2 bases; unmatched junction bases: 8. This CDR3 reads CASSYPRTGANTEAFF. CDR3 bases: TGTGCCAGCAGTTACCCCCGAACAGGGGCCAACACTGAAGCTTTCTTT.

The rearrangement joins TRBV11-2 to TRBJ2-5; 10 bases agree with TRBD1. This CDR3 comprises 16 residues. The J segment lost 7 bases and the V segment lost 5 bases, leaving 13 bases of the junction unmatched. In germline, CDR1 is SGHAT, CDR2 FQNNGV. For the CDR3, the DNA is TGTGCCAGCAGCCTGACTCCGGGACAGGGGAGAGGGACCCAGTACTTC. Translating it yields CASSLTPGQGRGTQYF.

This sequence joins TRBV7-6 and TRBJ2-7; the match to TRBD2 covers 8 bases. The V gene end was trimmed by 1 base and the J gene end by 0 bases; junction bases not matched to a gene: 8. Germline-derived CDR1 and CDR2 are SGHVS and FNYEAQ. The CDR3 spans 17 residues. This CDR3 is CASSLGATSGSSYEQYF. CDR3 nucleotide sequence: TGTGCCAGCAGCTTAGGGGCTACTAGCGGAAGCTCCTACGAGCAGTACTTC. The full variable domain, rest sourced from reference TRBV7-6 and TRBJ2-7, is GAGVSQSPRYKVTKRGQDVALRCDPISGHVSLYWYRQALGQGPEFLTYFNYEAQQDKSGLPNDRFSAERPEGSISTLTIQRTEQRDSAMYRCASSLGATSGSSYEQYFGPGTRLTVT.

The genes are TRBV4-2 and TRBJ2-1; possibly TRBD2 for D (6 bases). Germline CDR1 is LGHNA and CDR2 is YNFKEQ. The CDR3 runs to 18 residues. V lost 0 bases to trimming and J lost 1 base, with 16 bases between them. The CDR3 DNA follows: TGTGCCAGCAGCCAAGATTTAACGGGAGTATTATCCTACAATGAGCAGTTCTTC. The encoded protein is CASSQDLTGVLSYNEQFF.

The V gene is TRBV11-3, the J gene TRBJ1-1; D is undetermined. V gave up 1 base and J gave up 5 bases, with 8 bases separating them. The CDR3 consists of 13 residues. The V gene's germline CDR1 is SGHNT and CDR2 YENEEA. Here the CDR3 DNA reads TGTGCCAGCAGCTTAGTGATGGAGACTGAAGCTTTCTTT. Protein sequence: CASSLVMETEAFF.

The chain recombines TRBV13 with TRBJ2-1, with a possible D match to TRBD2 (6 bases). The CDR3 is 16 amino acids. The germline CDR1 and CDR2 sequences are PRHDT and FYEKMQ (reference sequence). The V and J ends lost 7 bases and 4 bases respectively, with 20 bases between them. DNA of the CDR3: TGTGCCAGCATCAGCAGGGTCGGGGGTTTGTACAATGAGCAGTTCTTC. This encodes CASISRVGGLYNEQFF.

This clone was observed a few times. The chain uses TRBV19 and TRBJ2-3, with D possibly matching TRBD2 (6 bases). Trimming left V 5 bases short and J 6 bases short, with 9 bases between. The CDR3 runs 12 residues. Germline V gene lookup returns CDR1 LNHDA and CDR2 SQIVND (reference sequence). This CDR3 is CASSVSGDTQYF. The CDR3, as DNA: TGTGCCAGTAGTGTAAGCGGGGATACGCAGTATTTT.

This chain connects TRBV5-4 to TRBJ2-5, with D tentatively TRBD2 (5 bases). The germline V gene has CDR1 SGHNT and CDR2 YYREEE (reference sequence). Trimming removed 1 base from V and 5 bases from J, with 9 bases in between. The CDR3 has 13 amino acids. Here the CDR3 reads CASSLIGKETQYF. CDR3 sequence (DNA): TGTGCCAGCAGCTTGATCGGGAAGGAGACCCAGTACTTC.

This clone was seen once. The rearrangement joins TRBV2 to TRBJ2-7; 8 bases align to TRBD2. This CDR3 comprises 14 residues. The germline gives CDR1 SNHLY, CDR2 FYNNEI. Germline trimming cut 2 bases from V and 5 bases from J; bases unmatched to any gene: 5. This CDR3 is CASSELREVHEQYF. The CDR3 DNA is TGTGCCAGCAGTGAATTGCGGGAGGTCCACGAGCAGTACTTC.

Only a few counts were recorded for this clone. The J gene is TRBJ2-2, the V gene TRBV19; 8 bases map to TRBD1. The germline V gene encodes CDR1 LNHDA and CDR2 SQIVND (reference sequence). CDR3 length: 14 residues. V dropped 10 bases and J dropped 2; count of bases not matched to a gene: 6. CDR3 sequence reads: CATRQGTNTGELFF. The CDR3 DNA is TGTGCCACCAGACAGGGGACAAACACCGGGGAGCTGTTTTTT.

The gene calls are TRBV6-1 and TRBJ2-7, with no clear D. V dropped 2 bases and J dropped 0 bases, with 8 bases sitting between them. The germline V gene encodes CDR1 MNHNS and CDR2 SASEGT. CDR3 length equals 14 residues. The CDR3 is CASSESLRSYEQYF. The DNA for the CDR3 is TGTGCCAGCAGTGAAAGCTTACGCTCCTACGAGCAGTACTTC.

This chain connects TRBV6-5 to TRBJ2-3, with a possible D match to TRBD2 (5 bases). The V gene lost 2 bases and the J gene lost 5 bases, with 5 bases spanning the gap. The length of the CDR3 is 12 residues. Germline V lookup: CDR1 MNHEY, CDR2 SVGAGI. In nucleotides, the CDR3 is TGTGCCAGCAGTTACAGCGGAGATACGCAGTATTTT. It specifies CASSYSGDTQYF.

The chain recombines TRBV4-3 with TRBJ1-3, with D hard to call. This CDR3 has 17 amino acids. In germline, CDR1 is LGHNA, CDR2 YSLEER. V was shortened by 1 base and J by 3 bases, with 16 bases between the two germline ends. The CDR3 sequence is CASSQVYSGVYGNTIYF. The DNA for the CDR3 is TGCGCCAGCAGCCAAGTCTATTCGGGAGTGTATGGAAACACCATATATTTT.

The chain carries TRBV6-5 and TRBJ1-1; TRBD1 aligns across 8 bases. Germline lookup yields CDR1 MNHEY and CDR2 SVGAGI. The CDR3 runs to 12 residues. After removal of 7 bases from V and 5 bases from J, the junction contained 3 bases not matched to a gene. CDR3: CASNRGGTEAFF. CDR3 DNA: TGTGCCAGCAACAGGGGGGGAACTGAAGCTTTCTTT.

The chain links TRBV28 to TRBJ2-7, with 16 bases aligning to TRBD2. Germline CDR1 MDHEN, CDR2 SYDVKM. The CDR3 totals 18 residues. V was clipped by 3 bases and J by 0 bases; unmatched bases: 5. The CDR3 sequence is CASSLGGLAGGHSYEQYF. CDR3 bases: TGTGCCAGCAGTTTGGGGGGACTAGCGGGAGGGCACTCCTACGAGCAGTACTTC.

The rearrangement uses TRBV11-3 and TRBJ2-1; 10 bases align to TRBD1. Germline CDR1 SGHNT, CDR2 YENEEA. The V segment lost 3 bases and the J segment 8 bases; nucleotides outside the gene matches: 7. CDR3 length equals 15 residues. In DNA, the CDR3 is TGTGCCAGCAGCTTCATCGGACAGGGGGGCGATGAGCAGTTCTTC. Its protein is CASSFIGQGGDEQFF.

The chain recombines TRBV19 with TRBJ1-4; TRBD1 matches at 10 bases. V lost 4 bases and J lost 3; bases outside the gene matches: 8. The CDR3 totals 17 residues. Germline V CDR1 and CDR2: LNHDA, SQIVND (reference sequence). CDR3 sequence reads: CASSTPGTGVANEKLFF. For the CDR3, the DNA is TGTGCCAGTAGTACCCCCGGGACAGGGGTGGCTAATGAAAAACTGTTTTTT.

The V gene is TRBV6-1, the J gene TRBJ2-1; 10 nucleotides match TRBD1. J was trimmed by 6 bases and V by 2 bases; bases with no gene match: 13. The CDR3 has 18 amino acids. Germline lookup yields CDR1 MNHNS and CDR2 SASEGT. The CDR3 DNA is TGTGCCAGCAGTGAAAGGACGACCGGGACAGGGGTGGTCAATGAGCAGTTCTTC. Residues: CASSERTTGTGVVNEQFF.